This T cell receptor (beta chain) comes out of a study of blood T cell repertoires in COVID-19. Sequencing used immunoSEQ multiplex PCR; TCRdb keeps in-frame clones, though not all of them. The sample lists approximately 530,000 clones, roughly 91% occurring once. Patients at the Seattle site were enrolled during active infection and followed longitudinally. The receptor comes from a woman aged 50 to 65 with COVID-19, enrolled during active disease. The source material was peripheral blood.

The CDR3 DNA sequence: TGTGCCAGCAGTGAAGGGGGGGACAGGACCTACGAGCAGTACTTC. It specifies CASSEGGDRTYEQYF. The genes are TRBV6-1 and TRBJ2-7; 8 bases agree with TRBD1. The ends lost 1 base at V and 2 bases at J; junction bases unmatched: 4. The length of the CDR3 is 15 residues. Germline V gene data show CDR1 as MNHNS and CDR2 as SASEGT.